The 21 T cell receptor beta chains below come from one sample, sequenced in a study of response to subunit inactivated influenza vaccine. TCRdb reprocessed the RT-PCR reads with MiXCR, giving one entry per CDR3 protein. The sample lists 650,000 to 800,000 distinct CDR3 sequences, 14% occurring once. Sequences were derived from PBMCs from blood, sampled about 14 days before vaccination. The receptors were sampled from a man aged 45-65 years who received an inactivated influenza vaccine.

This sequence joins TRBV20-1 and TRBJ2-3; D is possibly TRBD1 (5 bases). V was shortened by 6 bases and J by 3 bases, with 10 bases between the two germline ends. The V gene's germline CDR1 is DFQATT and CDR2 SNEGSKA (reference sequence). The CDR3 is 12 residues long. The CDR3 DNA is TGCAGTGCGATACAGGAGACAGATACGCAGTATTTT. This translates into CSAIQETDTQYF.

The V and J genes are TRBV6-1 and TRBJ2-7; D ambiguous. The CDR3 is made up of 14 amino acids. Trimming took 5 bases from V and 3 from J, leaving 14 bases between them. From germline, CDR1 is MNHNS and CDR2 SASEGT. The DNA of the CDR3 is TGTGCCAGCAGTACCCATCGTCCGGTCTACGAGCAGTACTTC. Its translation: CASSTHRPVYEQYF.

Many counts were recorded for this clonotype. V gene TRBV28 combines with J gene TRBJ2-2; a weak D match, TRBD2 (5 bases). CDR3 length: 16 residues. Trimming stripped 5 bases from V and 1 base from J, with 14 bases between. Germline V lookup: CDR1 MDHEN, CDR2 SYDVKM. The CDR3 nucleotides are TGTGCCAGCAGTCCTGAGACTACCGAGAACACCGGGGAGCTGTTTTTT. Translating gives CASSPETTENTGELFF.

This clonotype has at least ten counts. The chain is built from TRBV28 and TRBJ2-1, with 9 bases that match TRBD1. With V trimmed by 4 bases and J by 5 bases, 9 bases remained unmatched. This CDR3 comprises 16 residues. Germline V gives CDR1 MDHEN, CDR2 SYDVKM. The CDR3 protein is CASSYSPGQGHNEQFF. In DNA form, the CDR3 reads TGTGCCAGCAGTTACTCGCCGGGACAGGGTCACAATGAGCAGTTCTTC. Combining the CDR3 with reference TRBV28 and TRBJ2-1 gives the whole variable domain DVKVTQSSRYLVKRTGEKVFLECVQDMDHENMFWYRQDPGLGLRLIYFSYDVKMKEKGDIPEGYSVSREKKERFSLILESASTNQTSMYLCASSYSPGQGHNEQFFGPGTRLTVL.

The chain combines TRBV6-5 with TRBJ1-6; D remains unclear. The CDR3 contains 14 residues. CDR1 MNHEY and CDR2 SVGAGI come from the germline V gene. V lost 2 bases, J lost 7 bases, and 9 bases lay in between. The CDR3 reads CASSYGGFNSPLHF. CDR3 sequence (DNA): TGTGCCAGCAGTTACGGTGGATTCAATTCACCCCTCCACTTT.

This rearrangement joins TRBV20-1 to TRBJ1-2; D gene uncertain. V was shortened by 1 base and J by 7 bases, with 16 bases between the two germline ends. This CDR3 is built from 14 residues. Germline V gene sequence: CDR1 DFQATT, CDR2 SNEGSKA (reference sequence). The CDR3 here is CSARVKGFDSGYTF. As DNA, the CDR3 is TGCAGTGCTAGAGTGAAAGGGTTCGATAGTGGCTACACCTTC.

At least ten counts were recorded for this clonotype. J is TRBJ1-4 and V is TRBV7-2, with 7 bases lining up with TRBD1. The CDR3 is 16 amino acids. Losses at the gene ends were 5 bases for V and 0 bases for J; bases not matched to a gene: 6. Germline V gene sequence: CDR1 SGHTA, CDR2 FQGNSA. The chain's CDR3 is CASSPRGGPTNEKLFF. The CDR3 nucleotides are TGTGCCAGCAGCCCTAGAGGGGGCCCAACTAATGAAAAACTGTTTTTT.

DNA of the CDR3: TGCAGTGCTAGAGATTCCGGGCCTAGCACAGATACGCAGTATTTT. This encodes CSARDSGPSTDTQYF. The chain employs TRBV20-1 and TRBJ2-3; D gene unclear. This CDR3 region has 15 residues. From germline, CDR1 is DFQATT and CDR2 SNEGSKA (reference sequence). Trimming pared 0 bases from V and 0 bases from J, leaving 10 bases between.

This clonotype was seen ten or more times. V and J are TRBV3-1 and TRBJ2-7; no clear D. CDR3 size: 12 residues. Trimming left V 4 bases short and J 2 bases short, with 6 bases between. CDR1 is LGHDT and CDR2 is YNNKEL in the germline V gene (reference sequence). Here the CDR3 DNA reads TGTGCCAGCAGCCCGTCAGCCTACGAGCAGTACTTC. It is translated as CASSPSAYEQYF.

This clonotype was detected a few times. This chain uses TRBV5-1 with TRBJ2-1; the match to TRBD1 covers 8 bases. Trimming removed 6 bases from V and 8 bases from J; junction bases left unmatched: 13. Germline V CDR1 and CDR2: SGHRS, YFSETQ. The CDR3 is 15 residues long. The CDR3 DNA follows: TGCGCCAGCAATAGTGGGACAGGCGGCTCGGATGAGCAGTTCTTC. Its translation: CASNSGTGGSDEQFF.

The J gene is TRBJ2-1, the V gene TRBV7-9; 8 bases fit TRBD2. Germline CDR1 is SEHNR and CDR2 is FQNEAQ (reference sequence). Trimming took 3 bases from V and 6 from J; bases not matched to a gene: 7. This CDR3 comprises 15 residues. This CDR3 is CASSFFAGGVNEQFF. CDR3 in DNA: TGTGCCAGCAGCTTCTTCGCGGGAGGAGTCAATGAGCAGTTCTTC.

The V gene is TRBV24-1, the J gene TRBJ2-5; no clear D. The V end lost 4 bases, the J end lost 3 bases, and 11 bases lay between the germline ends. The CDR3 runs to 14 residues. Germline values: CDR1 KGHDR, CDR2 SFDVKD. The CDR3 nucleotides read TGTGCCACCAGTGAGGGTGGCCGTAAAGAGACCCAGTACTTC. It encodes CATSEGGRKETQYF.

The chain uses TRBV11-2 and TRBJ2-7, with TRBD2 as a possible D gene (6 bases). Trimming shortened V by 2 bases and J by 7 bases, and 18 bases separated the two germline ends. CDR1 and CDR2 from the germline V gene are SGHAT and FQNNGV. CDR3 length: 15 residues. The CDR3 sequence: CASSLFLRESGEQYF. The CDR3 DNA reads as TGTGCCAGCAGCTTATTTCTTCGGGAGTCGGGGGAGCAGTACTTC.

This clonotype has a handful of counts. The chain uses TRBV5-1 and TRBJ2-7; D possibly matches TRBD1 or TRBD2 (6 bases each). Germline V gene sequence: CDR1 SGHRS, CDR2 YFSETQ. This CDR3 has 14 amino acids. With 4 bases removed from V and 5 bases from J, the gap between germline ends came to 16 bases. The CDR3, as DNA: TGCGCCAGCAGCCCGGGGGCAGGGTTCAACGAGCAGTACTTC. Translated: CASSPGAGFNEQYF.

This chain connects TRBV4-1 to TRBJ2-5, with 9 bases matching TRBD1. The CDR3 runs to 14 residues. CDR1 and CDR2 from the germline V gene are MGHRA and YSYEKL. J was trimmed by 5 bases and V by 3 bases; bases with no gene match: 4. The CDR3 DNA follows: TGCGCCAGCAGCCACGGGACAGGGAGTGAGACCCAGTACTTC. Amino acid sequence: CASSHGTGSETQYF.

This clonotype was detected many times. The chain has TRBV6-2 or TRBV6-3 and TRBJ2-3; 9 positions agree with TRBD2. There are 15 residues in the CDR3. CDR1 is MNHEY, CDR2 SVGEGT, per germline. Losses at the gene ends were 3 bases for V and 4 bases for J; bases not matched to a gene: 5. The CDR3, as DNA: TGTGCCAGCAGTTATGCTAGCGGGGAGGCAGATACGCAGTATTTT. This encodes CASSYASGEADTQYF.

This clonotype was detected only a few times. The chain has TRBV7-2 and TRBJ2-7; D is unclear. The V end was cut by 4 bases, the J end by 7 bases, with 8 bases between. Germline V lookup: CDR1 SGHTA, CDR2 FQGNSA. CDR3 length: 11 amino acids. CDR3 in amino acids: CASSSSLEQYF. The CDR3 DNA reads as TGTGCCAGCAGCTCATCCTTAGAGCAGTACTTC.

The V gene is TRBV12-3 or TRBV12-4, the J gene TRBJ2-1; the D call may be TRBD1 or TRBD2 (5 bases each). Trimming removed 3 bases from V and 6 bases from J, with 12 bases in between. The CDR3 has 14 amino acids. CDR3 region: CASSFSGTINEQFF. In nucleotides, the CDR3 is TGTGCCAGCAGTTTCTCCGGGACGATCAATGAGCAGTTCTTC.

The genes are TRBV7-2 and TRBJ2-5; D perhaps matches TRBD1 (5 bases). The germline CDR1 and CDR2 sequences are SGHTA and FQGNSA. The V gene lost 6 bases and the J gene lost 5 bases, with 13 bases spanning the gap. The CDR3 has 13 residues. The CDR3 loop is CASSPRVWETQYF. For the CDR3, the DNA is TGTGCCAGCAGTCCCAGGGTCTGGGAGACCCAGTACTTC.

The chain carries TRBV28 and TRBJ2-3; possibly TRBD2 for D (5 bases). Between the trimmed V and J ends, which lost 7 bases and 0 bases, there was a span of 20 bases. Germline CDR1 and CDR2: MDHEN and SYDVKM. CDR3 length: 17 residues. The CDR3 coding sequence is TGTGCCAGCAATAAAATCCCTCGCGGGCAGAGCACAGATACGCAGTATTTT. It is translated as CASNKIPRGQSTDTQYF.

This clonotype turned up a few times. The chain carries TRBV6-2 or TRBV6-3 and TRBJ2-7; the D gene could be TRBD1 or TRBD2 (5 bases each). The CDR3 is 14 amino acids. Trimming cost V 2 bases and J 3 bases, with 11 bases left between them. In germline, CDR1 is MNHEY, CDR2 SVGEGT. CDR3 residues: CASSYRGEGYEQYF. As DNA, the CDR3 is TGTGCCAGCAGTTACAGGGGAGAAGGCTACGAGCAGTACTTC.